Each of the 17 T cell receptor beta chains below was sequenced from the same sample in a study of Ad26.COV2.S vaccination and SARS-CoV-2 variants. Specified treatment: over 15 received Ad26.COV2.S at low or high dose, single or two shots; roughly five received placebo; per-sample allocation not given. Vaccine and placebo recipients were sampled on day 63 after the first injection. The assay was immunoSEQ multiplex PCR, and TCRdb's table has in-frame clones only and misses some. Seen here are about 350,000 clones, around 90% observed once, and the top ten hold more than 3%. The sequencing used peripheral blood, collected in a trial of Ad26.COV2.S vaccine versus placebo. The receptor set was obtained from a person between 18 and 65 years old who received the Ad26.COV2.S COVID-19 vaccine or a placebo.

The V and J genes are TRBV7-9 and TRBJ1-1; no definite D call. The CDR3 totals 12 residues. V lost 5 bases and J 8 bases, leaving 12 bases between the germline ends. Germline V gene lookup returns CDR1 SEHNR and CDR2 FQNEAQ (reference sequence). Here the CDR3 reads CASSNGQNEAFF. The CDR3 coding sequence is TGTGCCAGCAGCAACGGGCAGAACGAAGCTTTCTTT.

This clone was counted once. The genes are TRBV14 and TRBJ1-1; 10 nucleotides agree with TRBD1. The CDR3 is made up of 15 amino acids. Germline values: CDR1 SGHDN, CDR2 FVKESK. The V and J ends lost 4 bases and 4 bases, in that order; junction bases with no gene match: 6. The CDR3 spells CASSPTGGASTEAFF. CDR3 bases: TGTGCCAGCAGCCCGACAGGGGGCGCGAGCACTGAAGCTTTCTTT.

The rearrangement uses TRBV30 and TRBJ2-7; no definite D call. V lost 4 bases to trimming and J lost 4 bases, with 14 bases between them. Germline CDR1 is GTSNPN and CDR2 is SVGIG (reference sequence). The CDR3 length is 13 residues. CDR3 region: CAWTGDGVYEQYF. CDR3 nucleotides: TGTGCCTGGACTGGGGATGGGGTTTACGAGCAGTACTTC.

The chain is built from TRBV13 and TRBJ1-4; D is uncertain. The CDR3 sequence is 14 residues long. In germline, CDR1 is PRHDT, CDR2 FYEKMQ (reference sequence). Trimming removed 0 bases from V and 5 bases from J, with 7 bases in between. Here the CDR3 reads CASSLGLKNEKLFF. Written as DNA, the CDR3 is TGTGCCAGCAGCTTAGGCCTAAAGAATGAAAAACTGTTTTTT.

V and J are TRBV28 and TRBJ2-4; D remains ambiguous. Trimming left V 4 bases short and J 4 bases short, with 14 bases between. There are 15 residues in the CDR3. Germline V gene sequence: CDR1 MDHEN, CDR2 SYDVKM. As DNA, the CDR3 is TGTGCCAGCAGTTCAACATTGGACGGGAAAAACATTCAGTACTTC. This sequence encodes CASSSTLDGKNIQYF.

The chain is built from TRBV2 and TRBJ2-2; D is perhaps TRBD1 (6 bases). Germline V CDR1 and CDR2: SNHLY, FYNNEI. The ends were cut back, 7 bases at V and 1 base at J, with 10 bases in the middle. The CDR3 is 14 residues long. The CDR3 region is CASNPTGNTGELFF. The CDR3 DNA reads TGTGCCAGCAACCCGACAGGGAACACCGGGGAGCTGTTTTTT.

Here the CDR3 reads CASSLEFSGGNTDTQYF. The CDR3 coding sequence is TGTGCCAGCAGCTTAGAGTTTAGCGGGGGGAATACAGATACGCAGTATTTT. The V call is TRBV11-2, the J call TRBJ2-3; 10 nucleotides line up with TRBD2. CDR1 and CDR2 from the germline V gene are SGHAT and FQNNGV. The V gene end was trimmed by 0 bases and the J gene end by 3 bases; junction bases not matched to a gene: 6. The CDR3 is made up of 17 amino acids. The whole variable domain, filled in from reference TRBV11-2 and TRBJ2-3, reads EAGVAQSPRYKIIEKRQSVAFWCNPISGHATLYWYQQILGQGPKLLIQFQNNGVVDDSQLPKDRFSAERLKGVDSTLKIQPAKLEDSAVYLCASSLEFSGGNTDTQYFGPGTRLTVL.

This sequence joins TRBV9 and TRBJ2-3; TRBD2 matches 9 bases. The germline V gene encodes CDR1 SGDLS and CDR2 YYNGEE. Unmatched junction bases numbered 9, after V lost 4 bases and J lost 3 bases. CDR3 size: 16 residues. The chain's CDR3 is CASSPYGTSLTDTQYF. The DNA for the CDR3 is TGTGCCAGCAGCCCTTACGGGACTAGCTTGACAGATACGCAGTATTTT.

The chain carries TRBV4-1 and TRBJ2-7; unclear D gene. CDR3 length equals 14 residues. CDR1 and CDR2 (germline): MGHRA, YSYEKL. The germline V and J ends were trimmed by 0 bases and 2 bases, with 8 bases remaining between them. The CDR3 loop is CASSQDPAAYEQYF. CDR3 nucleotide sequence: TGCGCCAGCAGCCAAGATCCGGCCGCCTACGAGCAGTACTTC.

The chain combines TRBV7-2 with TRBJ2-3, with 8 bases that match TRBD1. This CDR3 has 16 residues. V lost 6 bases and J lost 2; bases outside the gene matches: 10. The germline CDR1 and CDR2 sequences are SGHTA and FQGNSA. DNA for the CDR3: TGTGCCAGCAGTCTACGACAGGGGTATCCCACAGATACGCAGTATTTT. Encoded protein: CASSLRQGYPTDTQYF. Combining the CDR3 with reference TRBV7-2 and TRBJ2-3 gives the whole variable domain GAGVSQSPSNKVTEKGKDVELRCDPISGHTALYWYRQSLGQGLEFLIYFQGNSAPDKSGLPSDRFSAERTGGSVSTLTIQRTQQEDSAVYLCASSLRQGYPTDTQYFGPGTRLTVL.

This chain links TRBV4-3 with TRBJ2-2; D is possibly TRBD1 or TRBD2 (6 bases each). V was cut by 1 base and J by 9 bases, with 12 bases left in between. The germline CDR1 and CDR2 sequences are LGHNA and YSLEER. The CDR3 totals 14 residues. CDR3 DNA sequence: TGCGCCAGCAGCCAAGTCCGGGGGCGCCGGGAGCTGTTTTTT. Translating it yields CASSQVRGRRELFF.

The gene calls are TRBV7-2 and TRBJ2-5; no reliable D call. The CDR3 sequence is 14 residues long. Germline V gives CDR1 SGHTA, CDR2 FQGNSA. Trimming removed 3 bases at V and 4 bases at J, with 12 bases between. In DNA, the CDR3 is TGTGCCAGCAGCTTGGGGTCCCTTGCAGAGACCCAGTACTTC. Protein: CASSLGSLAETQYF. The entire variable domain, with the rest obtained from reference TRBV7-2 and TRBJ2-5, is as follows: GAGVSQSPSNKVTEKGKDVELRCDPISGHTALYWYRQSLGQGLEFLIYFQGNSAPDKSGLPSDRFSAERTGGSVSTLTIQRTQQEDSAVYLCASSLGSLAETQYFGPGTRLLVL.

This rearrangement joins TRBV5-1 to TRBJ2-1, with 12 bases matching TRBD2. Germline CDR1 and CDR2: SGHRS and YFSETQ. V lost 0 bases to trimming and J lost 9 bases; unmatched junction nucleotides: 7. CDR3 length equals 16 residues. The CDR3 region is CASSLDPSGGALEQFF. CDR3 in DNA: TGCGCCAGCAGCTTGGACCCTAGCGGGGGGGCCCTTGAGCAGTTCTTC.

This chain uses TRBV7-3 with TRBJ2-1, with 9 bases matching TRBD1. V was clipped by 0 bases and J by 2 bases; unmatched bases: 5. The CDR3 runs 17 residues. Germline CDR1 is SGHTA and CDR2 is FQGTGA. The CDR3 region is CASSLTPGQGTYNEQFF. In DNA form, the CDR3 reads TGTGCCAGCAGCTTAACGCCGGGACAGGGCACCTACAATGAGCAGTTCTTC.

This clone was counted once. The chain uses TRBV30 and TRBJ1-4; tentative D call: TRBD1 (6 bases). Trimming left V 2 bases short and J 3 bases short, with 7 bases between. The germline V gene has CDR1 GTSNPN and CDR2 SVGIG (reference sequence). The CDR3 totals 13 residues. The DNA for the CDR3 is TGTGCCTGGAGTCCAGGGGCTAATGAAAAACTGTTTTTT. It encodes CAWSPGANEKLFF. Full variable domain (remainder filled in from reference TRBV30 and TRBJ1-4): SQTIHQWPATLVQPVGSPLSLECTVEGTSNPNLYWYRQAAGRGLQLLFYSVGIGQISSEVPQNLSASRPQDRQFILSSKKLLLSDSGFYLCAWSPGANEKLFFGSGTQLSVL.

Here the CDR3 reads CASSPSSTSVDIFF. DNA for the CDR3: TGTGCCAGCAGCCCCTCTTCGACCTCGGTTGACATCTTCTTC. The genes are TRBV3-1 (or the pseudogene TRBV3-2) and TRBJ2-1; D uncertain. The germline V and J ends were trimmed by 4 bases and 16 bases, with 23 bases remaining between them. The CDR3 has 14 amino acids. Germline V lookup: CDR1 LGHDT, CDR2 YNNKEL (reference sequence).

CDR3 DNA: TGTGCCAGCAGCCAGACAAGAGCCAGGCAAGAGACCCAGTACTTC. Protein: CASSQTRARQETQYF. The chain couples TRBV4-2 to TRBJ2-5; D remains unclear. Trimming took 3 bases from V and 2 from J, leaving 13 bases between them. CDR1 and CDR2 (germline): LGHNA, YNFKEQ. This CDR3 spans 15 amino acids.